These 17 T cell receptor beta chains were all obtained from the same sample, sequenced in a study of PD-L1 blockade in urothelial cancer. The time point here: peripheral blood 6 weeks after treatment start. Profiling relied on immunoSEQ multiplex PCR, and the TCRdb table lists in-frame clones only, not all of them. The table includes about 30,000 clones, 80% to 90% detected once. Sequenced material: PBMCs, taken around atezolizumab (anti-PD-L1) treatment. The receptors were gathered from an older man with urothelial cancer.

The chain has TRBV19 and TRBJ2-6, with TRBD2 matching 8 bases. The CDR3 contains 17 residues. Germline lookup yields CDR1 LNHDA and CDR2 SQIVND (reference sequence). Trimming removed 4 bases from V and 0 bases from J; junction bases left unmatched: 5. CDR3 loop: CASSRTSTSSGANVLTF. For the CDR3, the DNA is TGTGCCAGTAGTAGGACTAGCACCTCCTCTGGGGCCAACGTCCTGACTTTC.

The chain couples TRBV27 to TRBJ2-2, with D hard to call. Germline-derived CDR1 and CDR2 are MNHEY and SMNVEV (reference sequence). The CDR3 is made up of 15 amino acids. Trimming left V 5 bases short and J 0 bases short, with 10 bases between. The CDR3 bases are TGTGCCAGCAGTAAAACTCATACGAACACCGGGGAGCTGTTTTTT. Translation: CASSKTHTNTGELFF.

The table lists this clone with a count of one. The CDR3: CASSKGGPKPYEQYF. The CDR3, as DNA: TGTGCCAGCAGCAAAGGGGGGCCTAAACCCTACGAGCAGTACTTC. This chain links TRBV21-1 with TRBJ2-7; the table's D call, TRBD1, was not checked against the DNA. TRBV21-1 is tagged as a pseudogene. CDR3 length: 15 amino acids.

This chain links TRBV5-1 with TRBJ2-1, with 12 bases lining up with TRBD2. V was pared by 5 bases and J by 10 bases, with 22 bases of the junction left unmatched. The CDR3 totals 19 residues. The germline V gene encodes CDR1 SGHRS and CDR2 YFSETQ. CDR3 sequence (DNA): TGCGCCAGCAGTAGGGGGGCTAGCGGGGGGGCTCTCCCCAACACGGAGCAGTTCTTC. Translating gives CASSRGASGGALPNTEQFF.

The chain uses TRBV7-9 and TRBJ2-3; 10 bases match TRBD1. V lost 3 bases and J lost 1; bases outside the gene matches: 1. The CDR3 has 15 amino acids. Germline CDR1 is SEHNR and CDR2 is FQNEAQ (reference sequence). For the CDR3, the DNA is TGTGCCAGCAGCTTCGGACAGGGGGGCACAGATACGCAGTATTTT. Protein: CASSFGQGGTDTQYF.

This chain connects TRBV10-3 to TRBJ1-2, with D possibly matching TRBD1 (5 bases). V dropped 8 bases and J dropped 2 bases, with 12 bases sitting between them. The germline CDR1 and CDR2 sequences are ENHRY and SYGVKD. CDR3 length: 13 residues. The chain's CDR3 is CAIGGNPNYGYTF. The DNA for the CDR3 is TGTGCCATCGGGGGGAACCCAAACTATGGCTACACCTTC.

This clone was counted a few times. The CDR3: CASSLLTGGGDSPLHF. The CDR3 region has the DNA TGCGCCAGCAGCCTTTTAACTGGGGGAGGAGATTCACCCCTCCACTTT. The genes are TRBV5-1 and TRBJ1-6; D is perhaps TRBD1 (5 bases). There are 16 residues in the CDR3. Trimming left V 4 bases short and J 8 bases short, with 19 bases between. From germline, CDR1 is SGHRS and CDR2 YFSETQ.

This clone showed up just once. This rearrangement joins TRBV18 to TRBJ1-6, with 8 nucleotides matching TRBD1. The CDR3 totals 19 residues. Per the germline V gene, CDR1 is KGHSH and CDR2 is LQKENI. Trimming took 3 bases from V and 0 from J; bases not matched to a gene: 10. CDR3 nucleotide sequence: TGTGCCAGCTCACCCCTTGGACAGGGTAAAAGCTCCTATAATTCACCCCTCCACTTT. Amino acids: CASSPLGQGKSSYNSPLHF.

This clone was detected only a few times. The chain carries TRBV5-4 and TRBJ1-6, with D unresolved. Germline CDR1 is SGHNT and CDR2 is YYREEE (reference sequence). Trimming removed 4 bases at V and 8 bases at J, with 19 bases between. CDR3 length: 16 amino acids. CDR3 sequence (DNA): TGTGCCAGCAGCAGGGTCGGCGGGAGAACGGATTCACCCCTCCACTTT. Residues: CASSRVGGRTDSPLHF.

This sequence joins TRBV28 and TRBJ2-2; 12 bases are shared with TRBD1. This CDR3 is built from 16 residues. With 8 bases clipped from V and 5 bases from J, the junction kept 9 bases outside the gene matches. Germline V gene data show CDR1 as MDHEN and CDR2 as SYDVKM. The CDR3 region has the DNA TGTGCCAGCTGTGTGGGACAGGGGGCGCGAACCGGGGAGCTGTTTTTT. This gives the protein CASCVGQGARTGELFF.

The rearrangement links TRBV19 to TRBJ1-5; 9 bases line up with TRBD1. The V segment lost 4 bases and the J segment 5 bases; nucleotides outside the gene matches: 9. This CDR3 is 16 amino acids long. The germline V gene encodes CDR1 LNHDA and CDR2 SQIVND (reference sequence). The CDR3 here is CASSTPDRGNHQPQHF. CDR3 sequence (DNA): TGTGCCAGTAGTACTCCGGACAGGGGAAATCATCAGCCCCAGCATTTT.

The gene calls are TRBV7-2 and TRBJ1-2; D ambiguous. V lost 1 base and J 4 bases, leaving 4 bases between the germline ends. Germline V gene sequence: CDR1 SGHTA, CDR2 FQGNSA. There are 12 residues in the CDR3. Here the CDR3 reads CASSLGSYGYTF. CDR3 bases: TGTGCCAGCAGCTTAGGCAGCTATGGCTACACCTTC.

The chain joins TRBV14 to TRBJ1-2; 8 positions agree with TRBD1. Trimming removed 4 bases from V and 4 bases from J; junction bases left unmatched: 8. Germline V gene lookup returns CDR1 SGHDN and CDR2 FVKESK. The CDR3 is 15 residues long. Here the CDR3 DNA reads TGTGCCAGCAGCCGGACGCAGGGGGCCGGCTATGGCTACACCTTC. This gives the protein CASSRTQGAGYGYTF.

The genes are TRBV6-1 and TRBJ1-4, with D possibly TRBD1 on 5 matching bases. Germline V lookup: CDR1 MNHNS, CDR2 SASEGT. The germline V and J ends were trimmed by 6 bases and 0 bases, with 8 bases remaining between them. CDR3 length: 14 amino acids. CDR3 protein: CASSPTATNEKLFF. The CDR3 bases are TGTGCCAGCAGCCCGACAGCAACTAATGAAAAACTGTTTTTT.

The V call is TRBV30, the J call TRBJ1-6; D is unresolved. The CDR3 has 16 residues. Trimming stripped 3 bases from V and 0 bases from J, with 12 bases between. Germline V gives CDR1 GTSNPN, CDR2 SVGIG (reference sequence). Written as DNA, the CDR3 is TGTGCCTGGAGATTGTTCGGGATCTCCTATAATTCACCCCTCCACTTT. Its protein product is CAWRLFGISYNSPLHF. The complete variable domain, with remaining parts taken from reference TRBV30 and TRBJ1-6, reads SQTIHQWPATLVQPVGSPLSLECTVEGTSNPNLYWYRQAAGRGLQLLFYSVGIGQISSEVPQNLSASRPQDRQFILSSKKLLLSDSGFYLCAWRLFGISYNSPLHFGNGTRLTVT.

The genes are TRBV25-1 and TRBJ2-7, with D perhaps matching TRBD2 (5 bases). The CDR3 consists of 11 residues. The germline V gene encodes CDR1 MGHDK and CDR2 SYGVNS. Trimming took off 6 bases at V and 4 bases at J, with 7 bases between the two ends. The CDR3 sequence is CASRRGYEQYF. In DNA form, the CDR3 reads TGTGCCAGCAGGCGCGGGTACGAGCAGTACTTC.

The genes are TRBV6-6 and TRBJ1-2; 7 nucleotides match TRBD1. The CDR3 runs 13 residues. Germline loops: CDR1 MNHNY, CDR2 SVGAGI (reference sequence). V lost 6 bases to trimming and J lost 2 bases; unmatched junction nucleotides: 3. Here the CDR3 reads CASRPTGNYGYTF. The CDR3 bases are TGTGCCAGCAGGCCGACAGGGAACTATGGCTACACCTTC.